The 9 T cell receptor beta chains listed next were all sequenced from one sample in a study of CD8 T cells in Susac syndrome. Random hexamers were used to reverse transcribe 0.5 to 1 ug of RNA. TCRdb reprocessed the immunoSEQ multiplex PCR reads with MiXCR, giving one entry per CDR3 protein. Here the sample spans roughly 110,000 distinct CDR3 sequences, roughly 94% being singletons. Sequencing input: CD8+ T cells from PBMCs. These receptors came from a human donor with Susac syndrome.

This clonotype was detected only once. The chain carries TRBV4-1 and TRBJ2-5, with 8 bases matching TRBD1. J was trimmed by 2 bases and V by 3 bases; bases with no gene match: 5. The CDR3 contains 15 residues. The germline V gene has CDR1 MGHRA and CDR2 YSYEKL. CDR3 in DNA: TGCGCCAGCAGCCAGGAAGGACAGGGTCAAGAGACCCAGTACTTC. Translated, it gives CASSQEGQGQETQYF.

The V and J genes are TRBV9 and TRBJ2-1; the D gene is possibly TRBD2 (6 bases). V dropped 0 bases and J dropped 4 bases, with 8 bases sitting between them. The CDR3 runs 14 residues. The V gene's germline CDR1 is SGDLS and CDR2 YYNGEE. The CDR3 here is CASSVGGLYNEQFF. The CDR3 DNA sequence: TGTGCCAGCAGCGTAGGGGGACTTTACAATGAGCAGTTCTTC.

The chain's CDR3 is CASSVDFGVVYNEQFF. DNA for the CDR3: TGTGCCAGCAGCGTAGACTTCGGGGTAGTATACAATGAGCAGTTCTTC. The rearrangement links TRBV9 to TRBJ2-1, with a weak D call TRBD2 (5 bases). Trimming removed 0 bases at V and 4 bases at J, with 14 bases between. This CDR3 has 16 amino acids. Germline V CDR1 and CDR2: SGDLS, YYNGEE.

V is TRBV6-5 and J is TRBJ1-1, with a tentative D call TRBD1 (6 bases). Trimming took off 0 bases at V and 1 base at J, with 9 bases between the two ends. CDR1 and CDR2 from the germline V gene are MNHEY and SVGAGI. The CDR3 is 15 amino acids. The CDR3 coding sequence is TGTGCCAGCAGTTACTCGGAACAGGGGAACACTGAAGCTTTCTTT. It translates to CASSYSEQGNTEAFF.

The chain couples TRBV12-3 or TRBV12-4 to TRBJ1-2; a weak D match, TRBD1 (5 bases). V gave up 6 bases and J gave up 5 bases, with 16 bases separating them. This CDR3 comprises 14 residues. The chain's CDR3 is CASRSSGFGYGYTF. CDR3 DNA sequence: TGTGCCAGCAGGTCGTCAGGGTTTGGGTATGGCTACACCTTC.

The chain joins TRBV3-1 to TRBJ2-5; D remains ambiguous. V shed 4 bases and J shed 1 base, with 13 bases lying between them. There are 15 residues in the CDR3. The germline gives CDR1 LGHDT, CDR2 YNNKEL (reference sequence). The CDR3 sequence: CASSRARQLQETQYF. CDR3 DNA: TGTGCCAGCAGCCGAGCCCGACAACTCCAAGAGACCCAGTACTTC.

The chain combines TRBV12-3 or TRBV12-4 with TRBJ2-2; possibly TRBD1 for D (6 bases). The CDR3 contains 17 residues. Trimming stripped 5 bases from V and 7 bases from J, with 23 bases between. Here the CDR3 DNA reads TGTGCCAGCAGTCCTCCCGCAGGGGCCCCCTTTAGCGGGGAGCTGTTTTTT. This gives the protein CASSPPAGAPFSGELFF.

This clonotype turned up a few times. The chain has TRBV27 and TRBJ2-7; tentative D call: TRBD2 (6 bases). This CDR3 has 12 residues. V dropped 6 bases and J dropped 4 bases, with 10 bases sitting between them. The germline V gene has CDR1 MNHEY and CDR2 SMNVEV (reference sequence). CDR3 DNA sequence: TGTGCCAGCAGCGCGGAGGGGTACGAGCAGTACTTC. Translation: CASSAEGYEQYF.

CDR3 DNA sequence: TGTGCCAGCAGCTCCACATCATATAATTCACCCCTCCACTTT. It encodes CASSSTSYNSPLHF. The rearrangement joins TRBV9 to TRBJ1-6; no clear D. This CDR3 contains 14 residues. Trimming took off 4 bases at V and 4 bases at J, with 9 bases between the two ends. The germline V gene has CDR1 SGDLS and CDR2 YYNGEE.